This T cell receptor beta chain originates from a study of blood T cell repertoires in COVID-19. The overall study: There were acute and convalescent COVID-19 samples, and they came from the United States, Italy and Spain. PBMCs, B-cell-depleted T cells, or T cells provided the cDNA or gDNA that made up the material.

In the original analysis: Amplification from reference gene primers served as the basis for estimated nucleated cell counts. Using immunoSEQ multiplex PCR, the repertoire was profiled, and TCRdb retains in-frame clones only, with some absent. V and J calls and clone size follow that table, whereas D and trimming were derived from the DNA. The repertoire holds around 75,000 clones, with around 89% as singletons. Germline-derived CDR1 and CDR2 are SGHAT and FQNNGV. Trimming removed 4 bases from V and 8 bases from J, with 11 bases in between. This CDR3 has 12 residues. In this sample, this clone turned up a few times.

The material sequenced was peripheral blood. This chain connects TRBV11-2 to TRBJ1-1; D might be TRBD1 (6 bases). This TCR was recovered from a man between 60 and 75 years old with acute or convalescent COVID-19. CDR3 DNA sequence: TGTGCCAGCAGCTCGACCGGGACAGAAGCTTTCTTT. It codes for CASSSTGTEAFF.